What follows describes a single TCR beta chain. Data came from immunoSEQ multiplex PCR; TCRdb stores just in-frame clones and leaves some out. Of fewer than 250,000 clones in the sample, around nine tenths were seen once. The sample is drawn from a study of cytomegalovirus exposure and HLA in healthy donors. There are 13 residues in the CDR3. The V and J ends lost 6 bases and 4 bases respectively, with 9 bases between them. The germline gives CDR1 SGHTA, CDR2 FQGTGA. This clonotype was obtained from a man aged 18 to 30 in good health and CMV-seronegative. The chain is built from TRBV7-3 and TRBJ2-2; maybe TRBD1 (6 bases). The sample taken for sequencing was PBMCs. DNA of the CDR3: TGTGCCAGCAGGGACAGCCGCACCGGGGAGCTGTTTTTT. The encoded protein is CASRDSRTGELFF.